The 32 T cell receptor beta chains in this list originate from one sample, sequenced in a study of tumor and adjacent non-tumor tissue in lung cancer (dated by TCRdb to the late 2010s). RNA was extracted from bulk unsorted tissue and checked for quality with a NanoDrop ND-1000 and an Agilent 2100. For the normal lung samples, distant non-tumor tissue was collected more than 3 cm away from the tumor edge. Libraries were prepared through multiplex PCR. Sequencing instrument: Illumina HiSeq 2500. TCRbeta libraries were built by three rounds of nested PCR using primers (Table S4), following protocols modified from ARM-PCR. Clones were called with MiXCR by TCRdb after fastp trimmed the public reads at Q25, and only in-frame beta chains were retained. Identical CDR3 proteins give one entry, which carries the most common genes and DNA. The sample table shows approximately 120,000 distinct CDR3 sequences, and 62% are seen once. The ten largest make up under 20% of the sample.

Sequencing was performed on distant non-tumor lung tissue. The receptors shown here come from a man in his 60s with non-small cell lung cancer.

As for this clonotype: One junction end disagrees with the germline gene, perhaps due to a read error. The J gene is TRBJ1-1, the V gene TRBV12-3 or TRBV12-4; D unresolved. CDR3 length equals 13 residues. CDR3 in DNA: TGTGCTAGCAGTTTCGCAGAGAGCACTGAGGCTTTCTTT. Translation gives CASSFAESTEAFF.

The chain uses TRBV5-1 and TRBJ2-4; D unclear. This CDR3 is built from 14 residues. Trimming took off 0 bases at V and 2 bases at J, with 6 bases between the two ends. CDR1 and CDR2 from the germline V gene are SGHRS and YFSETQ. The CDR3 DNA reads as TGCGCCAGCAGCTTGGAAGGGACCAAAAACATTCAGTACTTC. It translates to CASSLEGTKNIQYF.

Details on this clonotype: A read error is possible here, since a much larger clone lies one base away. The gene calls are TRBV6-5 and TRBJ2-7; 7 nucleotides line up with TRBD1. The CDR3 has 13 amino acids. CDR1 and CDR2 (germline): MNHEY, SVGAGI. CDR3 amino acids: CASSRDSPYELYF. CDR3 bases: TGTGCCAGCAGTCGGGACAGTCCGTACGAGCTGTACTTC.

About this clonotype: The junction does not match germline at one end; this may be a read error. The CDR3 DNA reads as TGTGCCAGCAGTCAAGATCCGGGCCAGGGGGCTTATCAGCCCCCGCATTTT. It translates to CASSQDPGQGAYQPPHF. The gene calls are TRBV4-2 and TRBJ1-5; 8 bases are a match to TRBD1. CDR3 length: 17 residues. CDR1 and CDR2 (germline): LGHNA, YNFKEQ.

CDR3 in amino acids: CASSEDGAGFYNEQFF. Written as DNA, the CDR3 is TGTGCCAGCAGTGAAGATGGGGCGGGTTTCTACAATGAGCAGTTCTTC. The rearrangement links TRBV2 to TRBJ2-1; D is possibly TRBD1 or TRBD2 (5 bases each). Germline assignment: CDR1 SNHLY and CDR2 FYNNEI. CDR3 length: 16 amino acids. Trimming shortened V by 1 base and J by 3 bases, and 13 bases separated the two germline ends.

The rearrangement joins TRBV12-3 or TRBV12-4 to TRBJ2-7, with D hard to call. This CDR3 contains 14 residues. V was pared by 5 bases and J by 9 bases, with 20 bases between. The CDR3 is CASSPTLAYYMQYF. CDR3 DNA: TGTGCCAGCAGTCCTACCTTAGCTTACTACATGCAGTACTTC.

A word on this clonotype: A much larger clone differs by one base, so this may be a read error. The rearrangement uses TRBV5-5 and TRBJ2-6, with D uncertain. Trimming shortened V by 9 bases and J by 0 bases, and 10 bases separated the two germline ends. CDR1 is SGHKS and CDR2 is YYEKEE in the germline V gene (reference sequence). This CDR3 has 14 amino acids. The CDR3 sequence is CAIRDNSGANVLTF. CDR3 bases: TGTGCCATCAGAGACAACTCTGGGGCCAACGTCCTGACTTTC.

This clonotype appeared many times. The chain has TRBV12-3 or TRBV12-4 and TRBJ2-1; 10 nucleotides match TRBD1. The J segment lost 6 bases and the V segment lost 6 bases, leaving 8 bases of the junction unmatched. This CDR3 is 15 amino acids long. The CDR3 sequence is CASSPGQGRRNEQFF. CDR3 DNA: TGTGCCAGCAGCCCGGGACAGGGGAGGCGCAATGAGCAGTTCTTC.

The V gene is TRBV20-1, the J gene TRBJ2-3; D gene uncertain. Germline CDR1 is DFQATT and CDR2 is SNEGSKA (reference sequence). The V gene lost 0 bases and the J gene lost 0 bases, with 10 bases spanning the gap. The length of the CDR3 is 15 residues. This CDR3 reads CSAREQSPSTDTQYF. The CDR3 nucleotides are TGCAGTGCTAGAGAACAGAGCCCTAGCACAGATACGCAGTATTTT.

This clonotype is medium-sized within its sample. V usage is TRBV11-2 and J usage is TRBJ2-2, with 9 bases lining up with TRBD1. The CDR3 runs to 18 residues. Germline assignment: CDR1 SGHAT and CDR2 FQNNGV. The junction had 10 bases not matched to a gene; V was cut back by 2 bases and J by 3 bases. DNA for the CDR3: TGTGCCAGCAGCTTAAAGAGACTAAACAGGGGGCACACCGGGGAGCTGTTTTTT. It is translated as CASSLKRLNRGHTGELFF.

This clonotype was seen more than once but under ten times. A much larger clone lies a single base off, so this may be a read error. The chain has TRBV12-3 or TRBV12-4 and TRBJ2-1; TRBD2 matches at 7 bases. The CDR3 is 13 amino acids. CDR3 loop: CVSSSGLIGEQFF. The CDR3 DNA reads TGTGTCAGCAGTTCGGGACTAATCGGTGAGCAGTTCTTC.

For this clonotype: A junction boundary mismatches the germline segment, possibly from a read error. The chain employs TRBV6-5 and TRBJ2-2, with D tentatively TRBD2 (5 bases). The CDR3 runs to 12 residues. Germline-derived CDR1 and CDR2 are MNHEY and SVGAGI. CDR3 loop: CVSIAGAGKLFF. The CDR3 nucleotides read TGTGTCTCTATTGCGGGCGCCGGGAAGCTGTTTTTT.

The chain has TRBV20-1 and TRBJ1-2, with D hard to call. The CDR3 has 12 residues. CDR1 DFQATT and CDR2 SNEGSKA come from the germline V gene (reference sequence). V gave up 2 bases and J gave up 8 bases, with 12 bases separating them. This CDR3 reads CSARHGREGYTF. The CDR3 bases are TGCAGTGCTAGACACGGAAGGGAGGGCTACACCTTC.

Here the CDR3 reads CSARESYPTNYGYTF. CDR3 bases: TGCAGTGCTAGAGAGTCATATCCAACTAACTATGGCTACACCTTC. The V call is TRBV20-1, the J call TRBJ1-2; D gene uncertain. CDR1 and CDR2 from the germline V gene are DFQATT and SNEGSKA (reference sequence). The V and J ends lost 0 bases and 0 bases respectively, with 11 bases between them. The CDR3 is 15 amino acids.

With respect to this clonotype: At one boundary the junction diverges from the germline segment, which might be a read error. The gene calls are TRBV11-2 and TRBJ2-3; D not resolved. The length of the CDR3 is 15 residues. CDR1 SGHAT and CDR2 FQNNGV come from the germline V gene. The CDR3 spells CAGSRATTVADTQYF. The CDR3 DNA reads TGTGCCGGCAGCCGGGCCACAACCGTCGCAGATACGCAGTATTTT.

Details on this clonotype: A much larger clone differs by one base, so this may be a read error. This chain links TRBV29-1 with TRBJ2-2; D perhaps matches TRBD2 (5 bases). This CDR3 has 12 residues. In germline, CDR1 is SQVTM, CDR2 ANQGSEA. The CDR3 protein is CSVEANTGKLFF. CDR3 coding DNA: TGCAGCGTTGAGGCGAACACCGGGAAGCTGTTTTTT.

The chain carries TRBV5-4 and TRBJ2-3; D may be TRBD2 (5 bases). Germline CDR1 and CDR2: SGHNT and YYREEE (reference sequence). Trimming cost V 0 bases and J 5 bases, with 7 bases left between them. The CDR3 has 13 residues. The CDR3, as DNA: TGTGCCAGCAGCTTGGTCGCGGGAGATACGCAGTATTTT. Its translation is CASSLVAGDTQYF.

Many counts were recorded for this clonotype. The chain recombines TRBV20-1 with TRBJ2-7; TRBD2 matches 14 bases. The germline gives CDR1 DFQATT, CDR2 SNEGSKA (reference sequence). The CDR3 extends over 15 amino acids. V gave up 3 bases and J gave up 5 bases; unmatched junction bases: 6. Here the CDR3 reads CSARGTSGRTNEQYF. The DNA for the CDR3 is TGCAGTGCTAGGGGGACTAGCGGGAGAACGAACGAGCAGTACTTC.

The chain is built from TRBV11-3 and TRBJ2-7, with D perhaps matching TRBD2 (6 bases). Germline-derived CDR1 and CDR2 are SGHNT and YENEEA. The CDR3 has 15 residues. The CDR3 loop is CVSRRAIGSSYEQYF. In nucleotides, the CDR3 is TGTGTGAGTAGGAGGGCTATCGGGAGCTCCTACGAGCAGTACTTC.

Points on this clonotype: A much larger clone lies a single base off, so this may be a read error. This chain connects TRBV6-2 or TRBV6-3 to TRBJ1-5; tentatively, D is TRBD1 (6 bases). This CDR3 contains 15 residues. Germline CDR1 is MNHEY and CDR2 is SVGEGT. The V end lost 5 bases, the J end lost 3 bases, and 14 bases lay between the germline ends. The CDR3 sequence: CASSPEGDHNQPQHF. The CDR3 DNA is TGTGCCAGCAGTCCCGAGGGGGACCACAATCAGCCCCAGCATTTT.

The table lists this clonotype with a count of one. CDR3 in DNA: TGTGCCAGTTCCCCGTTACATTCGGCCATAGGCTCCTACGAGCAGTACTTC. Encoded protein: CASSPLHSAIGSYEQYF. The chain has TRBV6-5 and TRBJ2-7; D is unclear. The CDR3 sequence is 17 residues long. V dropped 9 bases and J dropped 0 bases, with 24 bases sitting between them. The germline V gene has CDR1 MNHEY and CDR2 SVGAGI.

This clonotype was recorded many times. In nucleotides, the CDR3 is TGTGCCAGCAGCTTGACAGGTTACAATGAGCAGTTCTTC. Protein sequence: CASSLTGYNEQFF. V gene TRBV5-6 combines with J gene TRBJ2-1; weak D call: TRBD1 (5 bases). V lost 1 base and J lost 4, with 6 bases in between. This CDR3 region has 13 residues. CDR1 SGHDT and CDR2 YYEEEE come from the germline V gene. The whole variable domain, filled in from reference TRBV5-6 and TRBJ2-1, reads DAGVTQSPTHLIKTRGQQVTLRCSPKSGHDTVSWYQQALGQGPQFIFQYYEEEERQRGNFPDRFSGHQFPNYSSELNVNALLLGDSALYLCASSLTGYNEQFFGPGTRLTVL.

The gene calls are TRBV7-2 and TRBJ2-4; D gene unclear. V was cut by 3 bases and J by 3 bases, with 15 bases left in between. CDR3 length equals 16 residues. Germline CDR1 and CDR2: SGHTA and FQGNSA. CDR3 region: CASSFNQSLDKNIQYF. The DNA for the CDR3 is TGTGCCAGCAGCTTTAACCAGAGCTTAGACAAAAACATTCAGTACTTC.

The chain links TRBV19 to TRBJ2-3; D not resolved. V was clipped by 5 bases and J by 2 bases, with 8 bases between them. Looked up from germline, CDR1 is LNHDA and CDR2 is SQIVND (reference sequence). This CDR3 is built from 13 residues. Written as DNA, the CDR3 is TGTGCCAGTAGTTGGACCATCACAGATACGCAGTATTTT. It yields the protein CASSWTITDTQYF.

This clonotype has just a few counts. The chain uses TRBV7-3 and TRBJ2-3, with D possibly TRBD2 on 6 matching bases. The length of the CDR3 is 15 residues. V was pared by 4 bases and J by 1 base, with 12 bases between. Looked up from germline, CDR1 is SGHTA and CDR2 is FQGTGA. The CDR3, as DNA: TGTGCCAGCAGCTGGATAAGCGGGCGCACAGATACGCAGTATTTT. Its protein is CASSWISGRTDTQYF.

Turning to this clonotype: Because it lacks the conserved phenylalanine or tryptophan at the end, this CDR3 is likely a read error. This chain links TRBV28 with TRBJ2-7; D ambiguous. This CDR3 comprises 13 residues. The germline V gene encodes CDR1 MDHEN and CDR2 SYDVKM. V was trimmed by 3 bases and J by 2 bases, leaving 8 bases between them. DNA for the CDR3: TGTGCCAGCAGTTTGTATGGGGCCTACGAGCAGTACCTC. This encodes CASSLYGAYEQYL.

In its sample, this clonotype was seen many times. The V call is TRBV4-1, the J call TRBJ1-5; D unclear. This CDR3 contains 13 residues. Trimming removed 0 bases at V and 4 bases at J, with 4 bases between. Germline V lookup: CDR1 MGHRA, CDR2 YSYEKL. CDR3 region: CASSQEVNQPQHF. CDR3 coding DNA: TGCGCCAGCAGCCAAGAGGTAAATCAGCCCCAGCATTTT.

As regards this clonotype: This may arise from a read error, as a much more abundant clone is one base away. The CDR3 here is CASSQMGPQHF. DNA of the CDR3: TGTGCCAGCAGTCAGATGGGGCCCCAGCATTTT. The chain combines TRBV12-3 or TRBV12-4 with TRBJ1-5; D is unresolved. The V end lost 5 bases, the J end lost 9 bases, and 8 bases lay between the germline ends. The CDR3 contains 11 residues.

This clonotype turned up a few times. This rearrangement joins TRBV11-2 to TRBJ2-2; D not certain. Germline V gene sequence: CDR1 SGHAT, CDR2 FQNNGV. V lost 1 base to trimming and J lost 8 bases, with 8 bases between them. The CDR3 is made up of 13 amino acids. DNA for the CDR3: TGTGCCAGCAGCTTAGCCCGAACTGGGGAGCTGTTTTTT. This gives the protein CASSLARTGELFF.

This clonotype was counted a few times. The rearrangement links TRBV20-1 to TRBJ2-7; D gene unclear. This CDR3 has 13 residues. Germline V gene data show CDR1 as DFQATT and CDR2 as SNEGSKA (reference sequence). Trimming shortened V by 2 bases and J by 4 bases, and 12 bases separated the two germline ends. CDR3 coding DNA: TGCAGTGCTAGAAGTGACACAACATACGAGCAGTACTTC. Translation gives CSARSDTTYEQYF.

This clonotype was counted ten times or more. V is TRBV6-5 and J is TRBJ1-4; perhaps TRBD1 as D (5 bases). Trimming took 2 bases from V and 4 from J, leaving 8 bases between them. The CDR3 runs 14 residues. CDR1 is MNHEY and CDR2 is SVGAGI in the germline V gene. The CDR3 is CASSYLGGNEKLFF. The CDR3 DNA is TGTGCCAGCAGTTACCTTGGGGGTAATGAAAAACTGTTTTTT.

Comments on this clonotype: At one end the junction does not follow the germline gene, possibly because of a read error. This chain joins TRBV29-1 and TRBJ2-1; TRBD2 is a possible D gene (5 bases). The germline CDR1 and CDR2 sequences are SQVTM and ANQGSEA. The CDR3 extends over 11 amino acids. The CDR3: CIGWTDNEHFF. In nucleotides, the CDR3 is TGTATCGGGTGGACTGACAATGAGCATTTCTTC.